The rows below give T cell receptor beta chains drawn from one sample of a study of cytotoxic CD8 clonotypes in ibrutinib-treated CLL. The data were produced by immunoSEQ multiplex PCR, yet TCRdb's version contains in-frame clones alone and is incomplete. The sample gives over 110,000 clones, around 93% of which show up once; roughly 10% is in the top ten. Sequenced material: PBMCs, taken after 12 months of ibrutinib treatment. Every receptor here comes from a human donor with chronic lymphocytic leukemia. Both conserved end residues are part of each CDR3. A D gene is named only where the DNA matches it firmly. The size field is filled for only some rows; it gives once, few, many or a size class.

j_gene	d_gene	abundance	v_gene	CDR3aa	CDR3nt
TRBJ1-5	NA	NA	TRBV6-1	CATREIYEIGPQHF	TGTGCCACCCGGGAGATCTATGAGATCGGGCCCCAGCATTTT
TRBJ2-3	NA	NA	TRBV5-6	CASSLEGSGAWGQYF	TGTGCCAGCAGCTTGGAGGGTTCCGGCGCCTGGGGGCAGTATTTT
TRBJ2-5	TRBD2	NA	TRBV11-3	CASSQTGLAGETQYF	TGTGCCAGCAGCCAAACCGGACTAGCGGGTGAGACCCAGTACTTC
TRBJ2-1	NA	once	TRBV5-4	CASSLDSFGFYNEQFF	TGTGCCAGCAGCTTGGACAGCTTCGGGTTCTACAATGAGCAGTTCTTC
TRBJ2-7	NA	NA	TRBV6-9	CASRKGVAYEQYF	TGTGCCAGCAGAAAGGGTGTGGCATACGAGCAGTACTTC
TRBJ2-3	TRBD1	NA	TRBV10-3	CAIGQVGDTQYF	TGTGCCATCGGACAGGTGGGGGATACGCAGTATTTT
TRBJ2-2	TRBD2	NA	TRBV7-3	CASSLASGRGTGELFF	TGTGCCAGCAGCTTGGCTAGCGGGAGGGGTACCGGGGAGCTGTTTTTT
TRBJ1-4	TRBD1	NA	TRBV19	CASSHRRDRNEKLFF	TGTGCCAGTAGTCATCGTCGGGACAGGAATGAAAAACTGTTTTTT
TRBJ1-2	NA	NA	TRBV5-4	CASSSDGQFAYGYTF	TGTGCCAGCAGCTCCGACGGGCAGTTTGCTTATGGCTACACCTTC
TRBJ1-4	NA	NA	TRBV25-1	CASSEWADRATNEKLFF	TGTGCCAGCAGTGAATGGGCCGACCGTGCAACTAATGAAAAACTGTTTTTT
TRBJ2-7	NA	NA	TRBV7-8	CASSLEGGLSSYEQYF	TGTGCCAGCAGCTTAGAGGGCGGACTGAGCTCCTACGAGCAGTACTTC
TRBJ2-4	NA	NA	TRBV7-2	CASSLLSLGNIQYF	TGTGCCAGCAGCCTCCTTTCCCTGGGGAACATTCAGTACTTC
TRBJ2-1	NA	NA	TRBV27	CASSLYNEQFF	TGTGCCAGCAGTCTGTACAATGAGCAGTTCTTC
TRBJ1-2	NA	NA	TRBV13	CASSASGSRNYGYTF	TGTGCCAGCAGCGCCTCAGGGTCGCGTAACTATGGCTACACCTTC
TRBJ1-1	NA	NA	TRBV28	CASSPSPGAVTEAFF	TGTGCCAGCAGTCCGAGCCCCGGAGCGGTCACTGAAGCTTTCTTT
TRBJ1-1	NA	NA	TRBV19	CASSLNKNTEAFF	TGTGCCAGTAGTTTAAACAAAAACACTGAAGCTTTCTTT
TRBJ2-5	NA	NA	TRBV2	CASSAELETQYF	TGTGCCAGCAGTGCGGAATTGGAGACCCAGTACTTC
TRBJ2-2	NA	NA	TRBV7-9	CASNPTTAGELFF	TGTGCCAGCAATCCCACTACGGCCGGGGAGCTGTTTTTT
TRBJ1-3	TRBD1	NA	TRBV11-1	CASSARGRGASGNTIYF	TGTGCCAGCAGCGCGAGAGGCAGGGGGGCCTCTGGAAACACCATATATTTT
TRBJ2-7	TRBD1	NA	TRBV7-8	CASSISGQGSYEQYF	TGTGCCAGCAGCATATCGGGACAGGGTAGTTACGAGCAGTACTTC
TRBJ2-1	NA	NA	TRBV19	CASSIFRNGYSEQFF	TGTGCCAGTAGTATATTCCGGAACGGGTACAGTGAGCAGTTCTTC
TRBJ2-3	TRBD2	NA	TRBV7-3	CASSALIAGDTDTQYF	TGTGCCAGCAGCGCCTTGATAGCGGGCGACACAGATACGCAGTATTTT
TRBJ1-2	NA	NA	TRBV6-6	CASSYSSKNGYTF	TGTGCCAGCAGTTACTCGAGTAAGAATGGCTACACCTTC
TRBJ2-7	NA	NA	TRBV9	CASSVDRNYEQYF	TGTGCCAGCAGCGTAGACAGGAACTACGAGCAGTACTTC
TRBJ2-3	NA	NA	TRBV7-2	CASSLDTDTQYF	TGTGCCAGCAGCTTGGACACAGATACGCAGTATTTT
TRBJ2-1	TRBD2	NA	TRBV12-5	CASGPGTSGGPYNEQFF	TGTGCTAGTGGTCCCGGGACTAGCGGGGGCCCCTACAATGAGCAGTTCTTC
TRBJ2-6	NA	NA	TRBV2	CASSLGKSGANVLTF	TGTGCCAGCAGTCTCGGGAAGAGTGGGGCCAACGTCCTGACTTTC
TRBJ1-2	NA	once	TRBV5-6	CASSLEGPPGPYGYTF	TGTGCCAGCAGCTTGGAGGGGCCCCCAGGTCCCTATGGCTACACCTTC
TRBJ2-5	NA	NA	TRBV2	CATSLERQETQYF	TGTGCCACGTCTCTTGAGCGACAGGAGACCCAGTACTTC
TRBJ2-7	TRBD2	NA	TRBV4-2	CASSSVGGSSYEQYF	TGTGCCAGCAGCTCGGTGGGCGGGAGCTCCTACGAGCAGTACTTC
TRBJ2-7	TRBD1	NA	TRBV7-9	CASSLRTGDYEQYF	TGTGCCAGCAGCTTACGGACAGGGGACTACGAGCAGTACTTC
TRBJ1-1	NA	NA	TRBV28	CASTSDRTEAFF	TGTGCCAGCACCAGCGACAGAACTGAAGCTTTCTTT
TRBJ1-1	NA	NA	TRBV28	CASSFSGPTEAFF	TGTGCCAGCAGTTTCTCGGGACCCACTGAAGCTTTCTTT
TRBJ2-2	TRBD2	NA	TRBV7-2	CASSPLAGGDGELFF	TGTGCCAGCAGCCCACTAGCGGGAGGGGACGGGGAGCTGTTTTTT
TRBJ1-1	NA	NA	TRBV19	CASSIDSFGVGTEAFF	TGTGCCAGTAGTATAGATTCGTTCGGGGTCGGGACTGAAGCTTTCTTT
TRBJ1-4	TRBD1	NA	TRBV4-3	CASSQVGGQFKLFF	TGCGCCAGCAGCCAAGTTGGGGGACAGTTTAAACTGTTTTTT
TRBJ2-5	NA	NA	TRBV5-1	CASSLGTDESTQYF	TGCGCCAGCAGCTTGGGGACCGACGAGTCGACCCAGTACTTC
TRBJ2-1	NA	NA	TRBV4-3	CASSQDWPVSYNEQFF	TGCGCCAGCAGCCAAGATTGGCCAGTCTCCTACAATGAGCAGTTCTTC
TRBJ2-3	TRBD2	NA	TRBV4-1	CASSQEGGTSTDTQYF	TGCGCCAGCAGCCAAGAGGGGGGGACGAGCACAGATACGCAGTATTTT
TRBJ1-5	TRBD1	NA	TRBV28	CASSLTTGDQPQHF	TGTGCCAGCAGCCTTACGACAGGGGACCAGCCCCAGCATTTT
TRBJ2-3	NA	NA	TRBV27	CASRLLASTDTQYF	TGTGCCAGCAGGCTACTAGCTAGCACAGATACGCAGTATTTT
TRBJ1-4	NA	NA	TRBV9	CASSAQGGTNEKLFF	TGTGCCAGCAGCGCCCAGGGTGGCACTAATGAAAAACTGTTTTTT
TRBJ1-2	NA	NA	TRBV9	CASSVGGAGYTF	TGTGCCAGCAGCGTAGGCGGGGCTGGCTACACCTTC
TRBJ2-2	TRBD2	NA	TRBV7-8	CAIFPGGSGTGELFF	TGTGCCATTTTCCCGGGCGGGAGCGGCACCGGGGAGCTGTTTTTT
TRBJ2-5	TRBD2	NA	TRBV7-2	CASSLAGGETQYF	TGTGCCAGCAGCTTAGCGGGAGGGGAGACCCAGTACTTC
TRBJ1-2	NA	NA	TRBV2	CASRQSGGYTF	TGTGCCAGCAGACAGTCTGGTGGCTACACCTTC
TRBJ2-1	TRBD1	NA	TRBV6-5	CASSKGALMNNEQFF	TGTGCCAGCAGCAAGGGGGCCCTAATGAACAATGAGCAGTTCTTC
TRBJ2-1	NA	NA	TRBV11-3	CASSLGQFGEQFF	TGTGCCAGCAGCTTAGGGCAATTCGGTGAGCAGTTCTTC
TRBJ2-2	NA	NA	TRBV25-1	CASSDSLGTGELFF	TGTGCCAGCAGTGATAGTCTGGGCACCGGGGAGCTGTTTTTT
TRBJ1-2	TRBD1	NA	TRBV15	CATSRDTQGSYGYTF	TGTGCCACCAGCAGAGATACACAGGGGTCCTATGGCTACACCTTC
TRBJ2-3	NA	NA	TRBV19	CASRTATSTDTQYF	TGTGCCAGTAGAACGGCAACTAGCACAGATACGCAGTATTTT
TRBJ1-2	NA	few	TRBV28	CASSSTGHPNYGYTF	TGTGCCAGCAGTAGTACAGGGCACCCTAACTATGGCTACACCTTC
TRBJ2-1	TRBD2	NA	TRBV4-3	CASSQAPTSGYNEQFF	TGCGCCAGCAGCCAAGCTCCGACTAGCGGGTACAATGAGCAGTTCTTC
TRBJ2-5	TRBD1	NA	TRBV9	CASSRQGFGQETQYF	TGTGCCAGCAGTCGACAGGGGTTTGGGCAAGAGACCCAGTACTTC
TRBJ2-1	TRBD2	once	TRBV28	CASSLTAGGINEQFF	TGTGCCAGCAGTTTAACGGCGGGAGGTATAAATGAGCAGTTCTTC
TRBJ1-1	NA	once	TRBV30	CARSLGAVAFF	TGTGCCCGGTCTCTCGGAGCCGTAGCTTTCTTT
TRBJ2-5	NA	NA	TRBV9	CASSVGRLLGGTQYF	TGTGCCAGCAGCGTCGGGAGACTCCTTGGTGGGACCCAGTACTTC